This T cell receptor (beta chain) is from a study of blood T cell repertoires in COVID-19. This CDR3 spans 16 amino acids. The V gene's germline CDR1 is MGHRA and CDR2 YSYEKL. The trim removed 1 base at V and 1 base at J, leaving 2 bases unmatched. The method was immunoSEQ multiplex PCR; TCRdb's version includes in-frame clones alone and lacks a portion of them. Among a few hundred thousand clones listed, around nine tenths were seen once. This chain links TRBV4-1 with TRBJ2-7; TRBD2 matches at 12 bases. The source is a woman aged 40 to 49 who had recovered from COVID-19. The sample was peripheral blood. CDR3 residues: CASSQAGLAGSYEQYF. For the CDR3, the DNA is TGCGCCAGCAGCCAAGCCGGACTAGCGGGGTCCTACGAGCAGTACTTC.